This TCR gamma chain was sequenced during a study of gammadelta T cells in human blood. CDR3 length: 15 residues. After removal of 0 bases from V and 3 bases from J, the junction contained 4 bases not matched to a gene. CDR1 VINAFY and CDR2 YDVSNSKD come from the germline V gene. TCRdb re-called the RT-PCR reads with CATT. The table includes approximately 600 gamma-chain clones, about 3.4% detected once. This clone is large by share. This TCR was sampled from a human donor. The chain carries TRGV5 and TRGJP2. Specimen: non-Vgamma9Vdelta2 gamma-delta T cells from adult blood. CDR3 in DNA: TGTGCCACCTGGGACAGGCGCTGTAGTGATTGGATCAAGACGTTT. Amino acid sequence: CATWDRRCSDWIKTF.